This TCR beta chain was found in a study of beta chain features in type 1 diabetes. Background on the study: Sorted cells examined across all samples numbered more than 100 million.

Study-level results: In patients and controls equally, PCR might favor templates that are shorter. All four CD4+ subsets of Type 1 diabetes patients contained TCRB CDR3s that were moderately but significantly shorter. Any role of HLA type in TCRB rearrangement remained unresolved here.

Expressed TCRB transcripts got sequenced, as all isolated RNA was reverse transcribed. Only in-frame clones appear in the TCRdb table, and some are missing; sequencing was by immunoSEQ multiplex PCR. The table has 390,000 or so clones, approximately 15% seen once. Comment on this clone: The antigen remains undetermined.

There are 16 residues in the CDR3. V was cut by 3 bases and J by 4 bases, with 18 bases left in between. Germline CDR1 SGHDN, CDR2 FVKESK. The receptor was derived from a man aged 30 to 39 in good health. The chain has TRBV14 and TRBJ1-2, with D perhaps matching TRBD1 (5 bases). Sequencing was carried out using naive CD4+ T cells from blood. The CDR3 loop is CASSQPEGVGSYGYTF. In DNA, the CDR3 is TGTGCCAGCAGCCAGCCCGAAGGGGTCGGGAGCTATGGCTACACCTTC.